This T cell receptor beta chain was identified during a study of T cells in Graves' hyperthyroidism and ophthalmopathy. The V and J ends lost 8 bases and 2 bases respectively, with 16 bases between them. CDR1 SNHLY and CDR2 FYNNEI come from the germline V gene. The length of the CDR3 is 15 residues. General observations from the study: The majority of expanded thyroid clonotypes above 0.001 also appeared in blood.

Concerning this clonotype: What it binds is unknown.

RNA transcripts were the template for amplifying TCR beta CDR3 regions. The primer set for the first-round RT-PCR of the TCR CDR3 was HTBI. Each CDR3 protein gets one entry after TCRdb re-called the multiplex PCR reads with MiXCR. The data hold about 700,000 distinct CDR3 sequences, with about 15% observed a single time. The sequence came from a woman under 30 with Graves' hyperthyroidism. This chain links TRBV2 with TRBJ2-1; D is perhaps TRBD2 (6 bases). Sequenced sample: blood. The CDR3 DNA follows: TGTGCCAGCGGGGGGACTTCCCCTGCCTACAATGAGCAGTTCTTC. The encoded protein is CASGGTSPAYNEQFF. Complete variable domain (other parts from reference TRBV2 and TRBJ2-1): EPEVTQTPSHQVTQMGQEVILRCVPISNHLYFYWYRQILGQKVEFLVSFYNNEISEKSEIFDDQFSVERPDGSNFTLKIRSTKLEDSAMYFCASGGTSPAYNEQFFGPGTRLTVL.